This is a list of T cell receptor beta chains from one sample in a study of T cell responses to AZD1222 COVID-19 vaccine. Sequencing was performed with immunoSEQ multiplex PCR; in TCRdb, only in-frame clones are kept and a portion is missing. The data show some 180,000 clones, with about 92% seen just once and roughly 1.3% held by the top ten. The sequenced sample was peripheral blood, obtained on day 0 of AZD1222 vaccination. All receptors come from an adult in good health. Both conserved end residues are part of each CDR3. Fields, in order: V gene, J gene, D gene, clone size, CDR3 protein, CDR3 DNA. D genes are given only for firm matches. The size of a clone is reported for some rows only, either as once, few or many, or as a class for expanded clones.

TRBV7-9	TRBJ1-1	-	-	CASREDQNTEAFF	TGTGCCAGCAGAGAAGACCAGAACACTGAAGCTTTCTTT
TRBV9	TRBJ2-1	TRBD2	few	CASSVELADYNEQFF	TGTGCCAGCAGCGTAGAACTAGCGGACTACAATGAGCAGTTCTTC
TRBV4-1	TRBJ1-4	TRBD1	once	CASSQQGAWRLFF	TGCGCCAGCAGCCAACAGGGGGCATGGAGACTGTTTTTT
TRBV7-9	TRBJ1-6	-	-	CASSFPTISYNSPLHF	TGTGCCAGCAGCTTCCCCACAATCTCCTATAATTCACCCCTCCACTTT
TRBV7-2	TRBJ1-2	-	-	CASSPVGGSYGYTF	TGTGCCAGCAGCCCTGTCGGGGGCAGCTATGGCTACACCTTC
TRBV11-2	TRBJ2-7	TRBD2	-	CASSKFGGAPDEQYF	TGTGCCAGCAGCAAGTTCGGGGGGGCTCCGGACGAGCAGTACTTC
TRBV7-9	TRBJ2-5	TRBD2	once	CASSNPGLAGGLETQYF	TGTGCCAGCAGCAACCCGGGACTAGCGGGGGGGTTGGAGACCCAGTACTTC
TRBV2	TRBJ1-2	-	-	CAALDGPLTGYTF	TGTGCCGCCCTGGACGGGCCTCTAACTGGCTACACCTTC
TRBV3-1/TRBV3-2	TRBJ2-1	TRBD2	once	CASSLGLAGGPRQFF	TGTGCCAGCAGCCTCGGACTAGCGGGGGGGCCGAGGCAGTTCTTC
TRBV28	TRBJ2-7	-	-	CASSSLGDPSSYEQYF	TGTGCCAGCAGTTCCCTCGGGGACCCTAGTTCCTACGAGCAGTACTTC
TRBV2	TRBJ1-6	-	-	CASRDGYNSPLHF	TGTGCCTCCCGGGACGGTTATAATTCACCCCTCCACTTT
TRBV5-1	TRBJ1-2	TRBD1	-	CASSYGQGGGYTF	TGCGCCAGCAGCTATGGACAGGGGGGTGGCTACACCTTC
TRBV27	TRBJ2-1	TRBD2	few	CASSRGGYRNEQFF	TGTGCCAGCAGCCGGGGGGGCTATCGGAATGAGCAGTTCTTC
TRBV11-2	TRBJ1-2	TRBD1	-	CASSPGQDYGYTF	TGTGCCAGCAGCCCCGGACAGGACTATGGCTACACCTTC
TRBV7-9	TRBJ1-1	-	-	CASSPEGWNTEAFF	TGTGCCAGCAGCCCGGAAGGCTGGAACACTGAAGCTTTCTTT
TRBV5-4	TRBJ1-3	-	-	CASSLDREEDTIYF	TGTGCCAGCAGCTTGGACAGGGAGGAGGACACCATATATTTT
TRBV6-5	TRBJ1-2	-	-	CASHPGTSQRDGYTF	TGTGCCAGCCATCCCGGGACGTCCCAACGAGATGGCTACACCTTC
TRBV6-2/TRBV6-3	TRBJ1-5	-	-	CASSPVGPTAGPQHF	TGTGCCAGCAGTCCAGTAGGACCTACGGCCGGGCCCCAGCATTTT
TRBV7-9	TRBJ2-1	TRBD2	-	CASATGGPSYNEQFF	TGTGCCAGCGCCACGGGGGGTCCTTCCTACAATGAGCAGTTCTTC
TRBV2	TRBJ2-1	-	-	CASKSWGEGANEQFF	TGTGCCAGCAAATCCTGGGGGGAGGGGGCGAATGAGCAGTTCTTC